Presented here are 30 T cell receptor beta chains from one specimen sequenced in a study of cytomegalovirus exposure and HLA in healthy donors. Vbeta (60) and Jbeta (13) primers were used in the PCR. TCRdb's table, derived via immunoSEQ multiplex PCR, lists solely in-frame clones and lacks some. Of 200,000 or so clones listed, around 80% were seen once; the top ten hold roughly 2%. The specimen was PBMCs. The origin of the receptors is a woman under 30 in good health and CMV-seropositive.

V and J are TRBV6-5 and TRBJ1-6; no firm D call. The germline CDR1 and CDR2 sequences are MNHEY and SVGAGI. The CDR3 length is 13 residues. V dropped 7 bases and J dropped 10 bases, with 14 bases sitting between them. The CDR3 DNA sequence: TGTGCCAGCACCGGAACCATGGGCTCACCCCTCCACTTT. Its protein is CASTGTMGSPLHF.

The chain uses TRBV7-9 and TRBJ2-1; no definite D call. This CDR3 has 16 amino acids. The V and J ends lost 3 bases and 5 bases respectively, with 17 bases between them. In germline, CDR1 is SEHNR, CDR2 FQNEAQ (reference sequence). Written as DNA, the CDR3 is TGTGCCAGCAGCTTCCCCGAGGCGATTCCCGACAATGAGCAGTTCTTC. Its protein is CASSFPEAIPDNEQFF.

This clone appeared a few times. The chain carries TRBV4-1 and TRBJ2-7, with 11 bases that match TRBD1. Germline lookup yields CDR1 MGHRA and CDR2 YSYEKL. This CDR3 has 14 amino acids. The ends lost 1 base at V and 6 bases at J; junction bases unmatched: 2. The CDR3 loop reads CASSQAGTGGEQYF. The CDR3 DNA reads TGCGCCAGCAGCCAAGCCGGGACAGGGGGCGAGCAGTACTTC.

The J gene is TRBJ2-3, the V gene TRBV4-1; TRBD2 agrees at 7 bases. Germline V lookup: CDR1 MGHRA, CDR2 YSYEKL. The CDR3 sequence is 14 residues long. J was trimmed by 6 bases and V by 1 base; bases with no gene match: 4. Here the CDR3 reads CASSQGTSEDTQYF. CDR3 DNA sequence: TGCGCCAGCAGCCAAGGGACTAGTGAGGATACGCAGTATTTT.

This sequence joins TRBV4-1 and TRBJ2-5; D not resolved. In germline, CDR1 is MGHRA, CDR2 YSYEKL. CDR3 length: 13 amino acids. The V end was cut by 1 base, the J end by 4 bases, with 7 bases between. The CDR3 region is CASSQGGGETQYF. The CDR3 DNA reads TGCGCCAGCAGCCAAGGAGGCGGAGAGACCCAGTACTTC.

The V and J genes are TRBV11-3 and TRBJ2-4; 7 bases are shared with TRBD1. Trimming removed 3 bases from V and 4 bases from J; junction bases left unmatched: 3. CDR1 and CDR2 (germline): SGHNT, YENEEA. The CDR3 length is 14 residues. CDR3 region: CASSFRDSKNIQYF. CDR3 nucleotide sequence: TGTGCCAGCAGCTTCCGGGACAGTAAAAACATTCAGTACTTC.

The J gene is TRBJ2-1, the V gene TRBV2, with a possible D match to TRBD2 (6 bases). Germline V lookup: CDR1 SNHLY, CDR2 FYNNEI. V shed 5 bases and J shed 1 base, with 9 bases lying between them. This CDR3 is built from 14 residues. The CDR3 DNA is TGTGCCAGCAGTACCGGGACTTCCTACAATGAGCAGTTCTTC. It yields the protein CASSTGTSYNEQFF.

The V call is TRBV10-2, the J call TRBJ1-1; D uncertain. Germline CDR1 and CDR2: WSHSY and SAAADI. The CDR3 extends over 12 amino acids. Trimming took off 5 bases at V and 7 bases at J, with 11 bases between the two ends. CDR3 residues: CASSFFSGEAFF. In DNA, the CDR3 is TGCGCCAGCAGTTTCTTCTCGGGTGAAGCTTTCTTT.

To note about this clone: The junction departs from the called germline gene at one end, perhaps through a read error. The genes are TRBV7-9 and TRBJ2-7, with D possibly matching TRBD1 (7 bases). CDR1 and CDR2 from the germline V gene are SEHNR and FQNEAQ (reference sequence). The CDR3 length is 15 residues. The CDR3 loop is CSSSLSDRVGGEQYF. The CDR3 nucleotides are TGTTCCAGCAGCTTGTCCGACAGGGTCGGGGGCGAGCAGTACTTC.

The chain links TRBV4-1 to TRBJ2-3; no clear D. This CDR3 spans 13 amino acids. Germline assignment: CDR1 MGHRA and CDR2 YSYEKL. V was pared by 0 bases and J by 4 bases, with 5 bases between. CDR3 in DNA: TGCGCCAGCAGCCAAGACCTAGCAGATACGCAGTATTTT. This sequence encodes CASSQDLADTQYF.

The rearrangement links TRBV10-3 to TRBJ2-5; possible D gene TRBD1, 5 bases. CDR1 is ENHRY and CDR2 is SYGVKD in the germline V gene. CDR3 size: 13 residues. V was cut by 10 bases and J by 3 bases, with 15 bases left in between. For the CDR3, the DNA is TGTGCCAGTAAGACAGTAGGAGAAGAGACCCAGTACTTC. Its translation: CASKTVGEETQYF.

The rearrangement joins TRBV7-9 to TRBJ1-6; D not resolved. From germline, CDR1 is SEHNR and CDR2 FQNEAQ (reference sequence). V lost 3 bases, J lost 5 bases, and 5 bases lay in between. The CDR3 is 13 residues long. The CDR3 region has the DNA TGTGCCAGCAGCTTCGTTGATAATTCACCCCTCCACTTT. It codes for CASSFVDNSPLHF.

In this sample, this clone turned up a few times. V usage is TRBV18 and J usage is TRBJ1-1; TRBD1 is a possible D gene (6 bases). The V and J ends lost 3 bases and 1 base respectively, with 9 bases between them. Germline CDR1 is KGHSH and CDR2 is LQKENI. The CDR3 consists of 14 residues. CDR3 DNA sequence: TGTGCCAGCTCACCGGACAGATCGAACACTGAAGCTTTCTTT. The encoded protein is CASSPDRSNTEAFF. Supplemented by reference TRBV18 and TRBJ1-1, the full variable domain reads NAGVMQNPRHLVRRRGQEARLRCSPMKGHSHVYWYRQLPEEGLKFMVYLQKENIIDESGMPKERFSAEFPKEGPSILRIQQVVRGDSAAYFCASSPDRSNTEAFFGQGTRLTVV.

This clone was detected once. The chain is built from TRBV5-1 and TRBJ2-1; 12 bases match TRBD2. The CDR3 totals 16 residues. Trimming took 0 bases from V and 7 from J; bases not matched to a gene: 5. Germline CDR1 reads SGHRS; CDR2 reads YFSETQ. The CDR3 DNA follows: TGCGCCAGCAGCTTGGCCGGGCTAGCGGGGGGGAATGAGCAGTTCTTC. It yields the protein CASSLAGLAGGNEQFF.

The chain is built from TRBV15 and TRBJ2-1; D is unresolved. V was cut by 5 bases and J by 6 bases, with 11 bases left in between. Germline-derived CDR1 and CDR2 are LNHNV and YYDKDF (reference sequence). The CDR3 is made up of 13 amino acids. The CDR3 here is CATSLESGNEQFF. The CDR3 DNA reads TGTGCCACCAGCCTTGAGTCCGGCAATGAGCAGTTCTTC.

The V call is TRBV7-6, the J call TRBJ2-1; perhaps TRBD2 as D (7 bases). CDR3 size: 12 residues. Trimming cost V 6 bases and J 8 bases, with 11 bases left between them. Germline V gene data show CDR1 as SGHVS and CDR2 as FNYEAQ. CDR3 DNA sequence: TGTGCCAGCAGTCTAGGGGGGGATGAGCAGTTCTTC. Protein sequence: CASSLGGDEQFF.

The rearrangement links TRBV7-6 to TRBJ1-1; D gene ambiguous. Germline CDR1 reads SGHVS; CDR2 reads FNYEAQ. The CDR3 sequence is 14 residues long. Trimming cost V 2 bases and J 4 bases, with 11 bases left between them. CDR3 sequence: CASSLNGLITEAFF. The CDR3 DNA follows: TGTGCCAGCAGCTTAAATGGTCTAATCACTGAAGCTTTCTTT.

The chain employs TRBV7-9 and TRBJ1-1; 7 bases are a match to TRBD1. The CDR3 consists of 14 residues. Germline CDR1 SEHNR, CDR2 FQNEAQ (reference sequence). The trim removed 5 bases at V and 4 bases at J, leaving 7 bases unmatched. CDR3 DNA sequence: TGTGCCAGCAGCCTCCGGGACAGAAGCACTGAAGCTTTCTTT. It specifies CASSLRDRSTEAFF.

This sequence joins TRBV19 and TRBJ2-2, with TRBD1 matching over 7 bases. The germline gives CDR1 LNHDA, CDR2 SQIVND (reference sequence). Losses at the gene ends were 7 bases for V and 3 bases for J; bases not matched to a gene: 5. CDR3 length equals 14 residues. CDR3 protein: CASTTGDHTGELFF. The CDR3 region has the DNA TGTGCCAGTACAACAGGGGATCACACCGGGGAGCTGTTTTTT.

The genes are TRBV5-4 and TRBJ2-5; 13 positions match TRBD2. Germline assignment: CDR1 SGHNT and CDR2 YYREEE (reference sequence). Trimming cost V 4 bases and J 1 base; bases outside gene matches: 4. CDR3 length: 16 amino acids. The CDR3 reads CASSRRLAGGQETQYF. The CDR3 nucleotides read TGTGCCAGCAGCAGACGACTAGCGGGGGGCCAAGAGACCCAGTACTTC.

V usage is TRBV27 and J usage is TRBJ1-2; TRBD1 matches at 11 bases. Germline V gene data show CDR1 as MNHEY and CDR2 as SMNVEV (reference sequence). V shed 3 bases, J shed 7 bases, and the junction held 1 base outside the gene matches. The CDR3 extends over 13 amino acids. The CDR3 region has the DNA TGTGCCAGCAGTTTCGGGACAGGGGGTGGCTACACCTTC. Its protein product is CASSFGTGGGYTF.

The chain joins TRBV6-1 to TRBJ2-7; 10 bases are a match to TRBD1. The V gene end was trimmed by 5 bases and the J gene end by 3 bases; junction bases not matched to a gene: 4. Looked up from germline, CDR1 is MNHNS and CDR2 is SASEGT. There are 14 residues in the CDR3. CDR3 loop: CASSIRDRGYEQYF. CDR3 in DNA: TGTGCCAGCAGTATCCGGGACAGGGGCTACGAGCAGTACTTC.

J is TRBJ2-2 and V is TRBV15; D unresolved. This CDR3 contains 14 residues. CDR1 is LNHNV and CDR2 is YYDKDF in the germline V gene (reference sequence). Trimming removed 5 bases from V and 6 bases from J, with 13 bases in between. This CDR3 reads CATSPPLRSGELFF. CDR3 sequence (DNA): TGTGCCACCAGCCCCCCCCTCCGGTCCGGGGAGCTGTTTTTT.

The chain couples TRBV7-9 to TRBJ2-5, with D maybe TRBD1 (5 bases). Per germline, CDR1 SEHNR and CDR2 FQNEAQ (reference sequence). The CDR3 consists of 15 residues. V shed 3 bases and J shed 3 bases, with 14 bases lying between them. The DNA of the CDR3 is TGTGCCAGCAGCTTTAACTGGGGCCCAAAAGAGACCCAGTACTTC. Its translation: CASSFNWGPKETQYF.

This chain joins TRBV5-4 and TRBJ1-6; D uncertain. CDR1 and CDR2 from the germline V gene are SGHNT and YYREEE (reference sequence). The CDR3 sequence is 17 residues long. V lost 0 bases, J lost 6 bases, and 16 bases lay in between. The CDR3 DNA is TGTGCCAGCAGCTTGGCCGGGGTAGGTTGGAGTAATTCACCCCTCCACTTT. Translated: CASSLAGVGWSNSPLHF. The full variable domain, completed using reference TRBV5-4 and TRBJ1-6, is ETGVTQSPTHLIKTRGQQVTLRCSSQSGHNTVSWYQQALGQGPQFIFQYYREEENGRGNFPPRFSGLQFPNYSSELNVNALELDDSALYLCASSLAGVGWSNSPLHFGNGTRLTVT.

The chain combines TRBV7-9 with TRBJ2-1; 10 bases fit TRBD2. Trimming took 4 bases from V and 16 from J; bases not matched to a gene: 7. The CDR3 runs 12 residues. CDR1 is SEHNR and CDR2 is FQNEAQ in the germline V gene (reference sequence). The CDR3 reads CASSYGLAVLFF. The CDR3 DNA reads as TGTGCCAGCAGCTACGGACTAGCGGTGCTCTTCTTC. Supplemented by reference TRBV7-9 and TRBJ2-1, the full variable domain reads DTGVSQNPRHKITKRGQNVTFRCDPISEHNRLYWYRQTLGQGPEFLTYFQNEAQLEKSRLLSDRFSAERPKGSFSTLEIQRTEQGDSAMYLCASSYGLAVLFFGPGTRLTVL.

The CDR3 DNA reads as TGTGCCAGCAGGACCCCCCGGGGGGGTTACTACGAGCAGTACTTC. Protein: CASRTPRGGYYEQYF. This chain connects TRBV2 to TRBJ2-7, with 8 positions matching TRBD2. CDR3 length: 15 amino acids. V was pared by 6 bases and J by 3 bases, with 10 bases of the junction left unmatched. Germline V CDR1 and CDR2: SNHLY, FYNNEI.

V usage is TRBV30 and J usage is TRBJ2-3, with a tentative D call TRBD2 (6 bases). Germline assignment: CDR1 GTSNPN and CDR2 SVGIG (reference sequence). CDR3 length: 14 amino acids. Trimming cost V 2 bases and J 3 bases, with 12 bases left between them. This chain's CDR3 is CAWSRQGGTDTQYF. The CDR3 nucleotides are TGTGCCTGGAGTAGGCAGGGAGGAACAGATACGCAGTATTTT.

CDR3 sequence: CASSQLPEHPYGYTF. CDR3 sequence (DNA): TGCGCCAGCAGTCAGTTGCCAGAACATCCCTATGGCTACACCTTC. This chain joins TRBV5-1 and TRBJ1-2; D is uncertain. Trimming left V 5 bases short and J 4 bases short, with 18 bases between. Germline V gene data show CDR1 as SGHRS and CDR2 as YFSETQ. The CDR3 is 15 amino acids.

The chain recombines TRBV7-2 with TRBJ2-3; TRBD1 matches 8 bases. CDR3 size: 18 residues. From germline, CDR1 is SGHTA and CDR2 FQGNSA. V was pared by 3 bases and J by 0 bases, with 11 bases of the junction left unmatched. CDR3 in amino acids: CASSFTGTGTSSTDTQYF. The CDR3, as DNA: TGTGCCAGCAGCTTTACCGGGACAGGAACCTCTAGCACAGATACGCAGTATTTT.